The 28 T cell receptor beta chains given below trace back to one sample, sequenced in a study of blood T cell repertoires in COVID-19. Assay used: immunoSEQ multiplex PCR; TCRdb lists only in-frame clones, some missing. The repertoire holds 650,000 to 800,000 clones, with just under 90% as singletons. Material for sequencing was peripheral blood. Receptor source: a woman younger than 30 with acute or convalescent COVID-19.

CDR3 in amino acids: CASSERGEGGEQYF. The CDR3 DNA sequence: TGTGCCAGCAGTGAAAGAGGGGAGGGGGGCGAGCAGTACTTC. This chain links TRBV6-1 with TRBJ2-7; tentatively, D is TRBD2 (7 bases). V lost 2 bases to trimming and J lost 6 bases, with 14 bases between them. CDR1 and CDR2 (germline): MNHNS, SASEGT. The CDR3 loop spans 14 amino acids.

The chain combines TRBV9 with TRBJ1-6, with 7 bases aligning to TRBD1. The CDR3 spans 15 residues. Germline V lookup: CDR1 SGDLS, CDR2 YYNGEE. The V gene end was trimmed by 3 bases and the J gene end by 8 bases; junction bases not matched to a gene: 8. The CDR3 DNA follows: TGTGCCAGCAGCGCCGGGGGACAGTGGGATTCACCCCTCCACTTT. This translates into CASSAGGQWDSPLHF.

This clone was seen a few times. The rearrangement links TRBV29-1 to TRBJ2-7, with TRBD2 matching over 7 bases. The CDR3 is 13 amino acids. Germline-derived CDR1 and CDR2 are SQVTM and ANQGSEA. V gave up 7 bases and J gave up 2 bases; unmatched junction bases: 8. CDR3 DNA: TGCAGCGCCATTCGGGGGGAACCCTACGAGCAGTACTTC. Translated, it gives CSAIRGEPYEQYF.

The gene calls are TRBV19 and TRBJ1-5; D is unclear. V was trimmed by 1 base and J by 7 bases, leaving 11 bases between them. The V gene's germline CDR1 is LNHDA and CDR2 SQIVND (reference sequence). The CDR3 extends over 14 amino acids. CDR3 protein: CASSIGVQAQPQHF. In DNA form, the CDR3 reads TGTGCCAGTAGTATAGGGGTGCAGGCCCAGCCCCAGCATTTT.

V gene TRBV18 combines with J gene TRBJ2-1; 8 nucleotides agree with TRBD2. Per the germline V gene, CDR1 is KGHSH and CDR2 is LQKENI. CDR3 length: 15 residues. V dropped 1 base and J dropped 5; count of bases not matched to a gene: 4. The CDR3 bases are TGTGCCAGCTCACCACTAGCGGGGACTAACAATGAGCAGTTCTTC. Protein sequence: CASSPLAGTNNEQFF.

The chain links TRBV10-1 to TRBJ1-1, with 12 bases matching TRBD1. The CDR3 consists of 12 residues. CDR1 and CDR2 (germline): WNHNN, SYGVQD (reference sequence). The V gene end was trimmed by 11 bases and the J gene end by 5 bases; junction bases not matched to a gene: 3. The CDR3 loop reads CAGTGGWTEAFF. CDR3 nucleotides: TGCGCCGGGACAGGGGGCTGGACTGAAGCTTTCTTT.

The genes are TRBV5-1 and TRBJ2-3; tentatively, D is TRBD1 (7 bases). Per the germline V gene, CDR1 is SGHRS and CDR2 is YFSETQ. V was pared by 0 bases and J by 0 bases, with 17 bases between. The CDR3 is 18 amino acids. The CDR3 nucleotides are TGCGCCAGCAGCTTGGGACAGGGCTGGGGGGTGAGCACAGATACGCAGTATTTT. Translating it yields CASSLGQGWGVSTDTQYF.

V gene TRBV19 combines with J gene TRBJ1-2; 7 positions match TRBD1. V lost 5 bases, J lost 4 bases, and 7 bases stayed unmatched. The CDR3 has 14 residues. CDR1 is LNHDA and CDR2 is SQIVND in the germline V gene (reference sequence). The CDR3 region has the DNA TGTGCCAGTAGTGTCACCGGGACAGCCTATGGCTACACCTTC. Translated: CASSVTGTAYGYTF.

CDR3 residues: CASSPVNYGYTF. The CDR3 coding sequence is TGTGCCAGCAGCCCGGTGAACTATGGCTACACCTTC. The chain uses TRBV6-5 and TRBJ1-2; D is unclear. V was clipped by 6 bases and J by 2 bases, with 7 bases between them. The V gene's germline CDR1 is MNHEY and CDR2 SVGAGI. This CDR3 has 12 amino acids.

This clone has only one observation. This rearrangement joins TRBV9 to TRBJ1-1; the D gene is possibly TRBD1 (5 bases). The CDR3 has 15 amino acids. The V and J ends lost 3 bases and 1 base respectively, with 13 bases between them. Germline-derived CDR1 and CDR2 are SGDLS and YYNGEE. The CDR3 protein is CASSGLGPRNTEAFF. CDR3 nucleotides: TGTGCCAGCAGCGGCCTGGGGCCGAGGAACACTGAAGCTTTCTTT.

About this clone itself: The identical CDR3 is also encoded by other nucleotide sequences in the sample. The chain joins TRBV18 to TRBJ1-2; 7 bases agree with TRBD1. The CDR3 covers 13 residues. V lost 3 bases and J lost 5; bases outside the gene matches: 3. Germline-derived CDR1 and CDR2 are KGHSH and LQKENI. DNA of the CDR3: TGTGCCAGCTCACCGGACAGGTTGTATGGCTACACCTTC. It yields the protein CASSPDRLYGYTF.

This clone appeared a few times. DNA of the CDR3: TGTGCCAGCAGCCCCTGGACAGTGAACACTGAAGCTTTCTTT. Translation gives CASSPWTVNTEAFF. V is TRBV7-8 and J is TRBJ1-1; D is possibly TRBD1 (6 bases). Germline V lookup: CDR1 SGHVS, CDR2 FQNEAQ. The length of the CDR3 is 14 residues. Trimming cost V 5 bases and J 0 bases, with 10 bases left between them.

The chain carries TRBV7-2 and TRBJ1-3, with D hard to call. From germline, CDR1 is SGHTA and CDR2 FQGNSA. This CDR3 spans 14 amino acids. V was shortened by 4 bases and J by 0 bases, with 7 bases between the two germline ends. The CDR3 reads CASSYSDSGNTIYF. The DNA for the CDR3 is TGTGCCAGCAGCTACTCTGACTCTGGAAACACCATATATTTT.

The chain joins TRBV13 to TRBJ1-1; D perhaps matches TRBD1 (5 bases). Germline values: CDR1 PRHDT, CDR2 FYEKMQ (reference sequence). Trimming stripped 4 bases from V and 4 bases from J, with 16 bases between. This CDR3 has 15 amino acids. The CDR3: CASSSQVFGGTEAFF. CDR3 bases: TGTGCCAGCAGCTCACAGGTATTCGGGGGCACTGAAGCTTTCTTT.

This CDR3 reads CASSPYGGGPSLGNTQYF. The CDR3 DNA reads as TGTGCCAGCAGCCCATATGGGGGGGGTCCCTCCCTAGGTAATACGCAGTATTTT. The rearrangement links TRBV7-3 to TRBJ2-3, with TRBD2 matching 7 bases. The germline CDR1 and CDR2 sequences are SGHTA and FQGTGA. The junction had 21 bases not matched to a gene; V was cut back by 5 bases and J by 7 bases. CDR3 size: 18 residues.

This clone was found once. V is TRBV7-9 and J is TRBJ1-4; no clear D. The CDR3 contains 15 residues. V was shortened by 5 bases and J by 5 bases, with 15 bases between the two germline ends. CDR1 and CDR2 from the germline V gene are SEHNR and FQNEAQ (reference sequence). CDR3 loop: CASSIYAGNNEKLFF. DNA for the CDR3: TGTGCCAGCAGCATCTATGCGGGGAACAATGAAAAACTGTTTTTT.

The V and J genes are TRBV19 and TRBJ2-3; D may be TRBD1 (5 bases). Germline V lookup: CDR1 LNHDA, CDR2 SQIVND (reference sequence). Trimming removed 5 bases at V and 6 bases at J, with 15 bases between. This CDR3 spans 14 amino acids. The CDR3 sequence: CASSYGRASDTQYF. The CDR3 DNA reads TGTGCCAGTAGTTATGGCAGGGCAAGTGATACGCAGTATTTT.

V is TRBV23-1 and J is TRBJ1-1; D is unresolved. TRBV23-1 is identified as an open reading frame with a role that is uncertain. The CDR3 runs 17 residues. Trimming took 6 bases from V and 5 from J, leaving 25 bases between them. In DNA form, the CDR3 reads TGCGCCAGCAGCCCCAGAAACGGGGAAATGGAGGTTACTGAAGCTTTCTTT. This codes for CASSPRNGEMEVTEAFF.

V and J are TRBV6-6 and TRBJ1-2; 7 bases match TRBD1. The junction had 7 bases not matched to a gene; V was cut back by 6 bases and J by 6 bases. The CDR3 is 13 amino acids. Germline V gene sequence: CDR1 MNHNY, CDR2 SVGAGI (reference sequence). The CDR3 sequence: CASRMTGKDGYTF. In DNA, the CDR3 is TGTGCCAGCAGGATGACAGGGAAGGATGGCTACACCTTC.

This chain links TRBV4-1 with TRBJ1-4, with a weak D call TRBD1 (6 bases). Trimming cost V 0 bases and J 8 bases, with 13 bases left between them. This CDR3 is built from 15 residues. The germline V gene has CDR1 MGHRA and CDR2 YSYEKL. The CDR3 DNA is TGCGCCAGCAGCCAAGAAACAGGGAGTCGGGAAAAACTGTTTTTT. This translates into CASSQETGSREKLFF.

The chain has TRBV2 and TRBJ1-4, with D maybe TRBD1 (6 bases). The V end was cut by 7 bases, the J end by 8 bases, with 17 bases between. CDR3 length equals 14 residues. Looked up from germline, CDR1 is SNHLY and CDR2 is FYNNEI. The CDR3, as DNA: TGTGCCAGCAAAAGGCGGGGGCTGGTGGAAAAACTGTTTTTT. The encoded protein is CASKRRGLVEKLFF.

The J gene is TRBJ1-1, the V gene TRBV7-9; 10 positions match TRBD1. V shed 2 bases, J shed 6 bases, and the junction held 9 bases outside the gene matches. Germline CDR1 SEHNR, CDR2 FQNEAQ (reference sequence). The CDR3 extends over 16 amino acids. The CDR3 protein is CASSLNPRGQGAEAFF. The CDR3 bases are TGTGCCAGCAGCTTAAACCCTCGTGGACAGGGGGCTGAAGCTTTCTTT.

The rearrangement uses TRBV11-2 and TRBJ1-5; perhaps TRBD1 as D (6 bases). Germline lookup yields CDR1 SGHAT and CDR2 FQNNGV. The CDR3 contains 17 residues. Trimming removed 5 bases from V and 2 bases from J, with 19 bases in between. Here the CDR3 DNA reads TGTGCCAGCAGCCCAAGGGGCGCAGGGGTGGGCAATCAGCCCCAGCATTTT. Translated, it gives CASSPRGAGVGNQPQHF.

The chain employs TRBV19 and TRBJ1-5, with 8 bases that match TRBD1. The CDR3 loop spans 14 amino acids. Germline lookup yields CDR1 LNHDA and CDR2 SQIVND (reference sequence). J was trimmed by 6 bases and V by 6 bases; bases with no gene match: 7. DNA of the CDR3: TGTGCCAGTAGGGACAGGGTGTTTTTTCAGCCCCAGCATTTT. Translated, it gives CASRDRVFFQPQHF.

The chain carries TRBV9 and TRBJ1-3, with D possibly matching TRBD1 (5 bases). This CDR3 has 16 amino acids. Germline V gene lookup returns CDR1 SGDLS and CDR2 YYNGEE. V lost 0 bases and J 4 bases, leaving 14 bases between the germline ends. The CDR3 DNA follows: TGTGCCAGCAGCGTAGACCCAGGGAATTCAGGAAACACCATATATTTT. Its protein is CASSVDPGNSGNTIYF.

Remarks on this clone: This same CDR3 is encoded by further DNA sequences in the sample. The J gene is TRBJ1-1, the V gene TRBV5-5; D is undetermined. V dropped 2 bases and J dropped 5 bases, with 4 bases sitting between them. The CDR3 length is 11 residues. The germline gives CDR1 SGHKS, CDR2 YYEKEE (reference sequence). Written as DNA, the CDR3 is TGTGCCAGCAGCTTTAGTACTGAAGCTTTCTTT. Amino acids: CASSFSTEAFF.

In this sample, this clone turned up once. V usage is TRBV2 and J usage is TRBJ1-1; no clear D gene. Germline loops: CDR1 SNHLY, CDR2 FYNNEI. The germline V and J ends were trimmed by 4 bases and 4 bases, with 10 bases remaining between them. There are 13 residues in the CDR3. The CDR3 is CASSANSTTEAFF. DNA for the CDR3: TGTGCCAGCAGTGCCAACAGCACCACTGAAGCTTTCTTT.

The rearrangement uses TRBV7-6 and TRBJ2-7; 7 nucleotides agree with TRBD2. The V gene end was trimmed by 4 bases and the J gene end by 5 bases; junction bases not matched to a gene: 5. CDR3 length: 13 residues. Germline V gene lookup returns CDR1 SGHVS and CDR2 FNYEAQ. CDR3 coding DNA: TGTGCCAGCAGCTACAGACTAGCCCACGAGCAGTACTTC. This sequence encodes CASSYRLAHEQYF.